Listed below are T cell receptor beta chains from one sample, sequenced in a study of blood T cell repertoires in COVID-19. TCRdb's table, derived via immunoSEQ multiplex PCR, lists solely in-frame clones and lacks some. The table includes around 20,000 clones, approximately 87% detected once. The sequenced sample was peripheral blood. These receptors were obtained from a human donor in a cohort sampled during active COVID-19. Both conserved end residues are part of each CDR3. D genes are given only for firm matches. Expanded clones are given a class, and other clones once, few, many or no size at all.

V: TRBV24-1
J: TRBJ1-1
size: -
D: TRBD1
DNA: TGTGCCACCAGTGATAAGACAGGGGTGGGCACTGAAGCTTTCTTT
CDR3: CATSDKTGVGTEAFF

V: TRBV7-8
J: TRBJ1-1
size: -
D: -
DNA: TGTGCCAGCAGCTTAGAACAGAACACTGAAGCTTTCTTT
CDR3: CASSLEQNTEAFF

V: TRBV4-3
J: TRBJ2-7
size: -
D: -
DNA: TGCGCCAGCAGCCAAGGTTTAGGGAGCTCGTACGAGCAGTACTTC
CDR3: CASSQGLGSSYEQYF

V: TRBV29-1
J: TRBJ1-2
size: -
D: -
DNA: TGCAGCGTTGTTCCAGGAACTAACTATGGCTACACCTTC
CDR3: CSVVPGTNYGYTF

V: TRBV20-1
J: TRBJ2-1
size: -
D: -
DNA: TGCAGTGCTAGTAACGACTACCACTCCTACAATGAGCAGTTCTTC
CDR3: CSASNDYHSYNEQFF

V: TRBV3-1/TRBV3-2
J: TRBJ2-7
size: -
D: TRBD2
DNA: TGTGCCAGCAGCCAGGGGACTAGCGGGAGTGAGTACTACGAGCAGTACTTC
CDR3: CASSQGTSGSEYYEQYF

V: TRBV7-2
J: TRBJ2-7
size: -
D: TRBD2
DNA: TGTGCCAGCAGCTCCAGGGGCCTAGCGGGAGAAAGAAACGAGCAGTACTTC
CDR3: CASSSRGLAGERNEQYF

V: TRBV5-4
J: TRBJ2-3
size: -
D: TRBD2
DNA: TGTGCCAGCAGCTTGACTAGCGGGAGCACAGATACGCAGTATTTT
CDR3: CASSLTSGSTDTQYF

V: TRBV5-8
J: TRBJ1-1
size: -
D: TRBD1
DNA: TGTGCCAGCAGCCCCACTCCGGGACAGGGGAAGGGGAACACTGAAGCTTTCTTT
CDR3: CASSPTPGQGKGNTEAFF

V: TRBV5-1
J: TRBJ1-5
size: once
D: TRBD1
DNA: TGCGCCAGCAGCCCGGGACAGGGACGGCAGCCCCAGCATTTT
CDR3: CASSPGQGRQPQHF

V: TRBV24-1
J: TRBJ2-5
size: -
D: -
DNA: TGTGCCACCAGTGATGCGAACAGGGTACAAGAGACCCAGTACTTC
CDR3: CATSDANRVQETQYF

V: TRBV24-1
J: TRBJ2-1
size: -
D: -
DNA: TGTGCCGTCTCCTCGCGGATGGGTACGAATGAGCAGTTCTTC
CDR3: CAVSSRMGTNEQFF

V: TRBV6-6
J: TRBJ2-5
size: few
D: -
DNA: TGTGCCAGCAGTACCTCTAGCGCCCCGGAGACCCAGTACTTC
CDR3: CASSTSSAPETQYF

V: TRBV7-8
J: TRBJ2-7
size: -
D: -
DNA: TGTGCCAGCAGCGTTAGCGGCAGCTCCTACGAGCAGTACTTC
CDR3: CASSVSGSSYEQYF

V: TRBV6-2/TRBV6-3
J: TRBJ1-2
size: -
D: TRBD1
DNA: TGTGCCAGCAGTTACCCTAGGACAGGGAATGACTATGGCTACACCTTC
CDR3: CASSYPRTGNDYGYTF

V: TRBV19
J: TRBJ2-7
size: -
D: -
DNA: TGTGCCAGTAGTAACCCTAGCGCAACCTACGAGCAGTACTTC
CDR3: CASSNPSATYEQYF

V: TRBV3-1/TRBV3-2
J: TRBJ1-5
size: -
D: -
DNA: TGTGCCAGCAGCCAACACAATAGCAATCAGCCCCAGCATTTT
CDR3: CASSQHNSNQPQHF

V: TRBV5-1
J: TRBJ2-1
size: few
D: TRBD2
DNA: TGCGCCAGCAGCTTCCAAACCGGGACTAGCGGGAGTGGTGAGCAGTTCTTC
CDR3: CASSFQTGTSGSGEQFF

V: TRBV24-1
J: TRBJ2-5
size: -
D: -
DNA: TGTGCCACCAGTGATTCGGGTATGACGGGAGAGACCCAGTACTTC
CDR3: CATSDSGMTGETQYF

V: TRBV9
J: TRBJ1-3
size: -
D: -
DNA: TGTGCCAGCAGCTCAGGACAGAGAGAGGGAAACACCATATATTTT
CDR3: CASSSGQREGNTIYF

V: TRBV5-8
J: TRBJ2-2
size: -
D: -
DNA: TGTGCCAGCAGCTCTTCTGTCAGTCCGAACACCGGGGAGCTGTTTTTT
CDR3: CASSSSVSPNTGELFF

V: TRBV7-8
J: TRBJ2-3
size: -
D: -
DNA: TGTGCCAGCAGCTTAGAGTTTTTTTCTAGCCTGCAGTATTTT
CDR3: CASSLEFFSSLQYF